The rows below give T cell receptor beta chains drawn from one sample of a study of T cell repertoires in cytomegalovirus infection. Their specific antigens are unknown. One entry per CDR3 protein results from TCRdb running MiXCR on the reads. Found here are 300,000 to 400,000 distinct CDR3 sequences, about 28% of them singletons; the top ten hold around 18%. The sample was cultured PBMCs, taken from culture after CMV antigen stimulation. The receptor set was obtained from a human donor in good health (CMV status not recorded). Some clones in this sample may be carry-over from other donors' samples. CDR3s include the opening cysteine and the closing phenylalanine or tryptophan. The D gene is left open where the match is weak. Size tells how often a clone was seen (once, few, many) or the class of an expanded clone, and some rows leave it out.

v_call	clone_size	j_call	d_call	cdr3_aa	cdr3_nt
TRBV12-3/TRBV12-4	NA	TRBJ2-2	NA	CASSFRAGQGELFF	TGTGCCAGCAGTTTCAGAGCGGGACAGGGGGAGCTGTTTTTT
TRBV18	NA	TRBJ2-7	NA	CASSPDSITYEQYF	TGTGCCAGCTCACCGGACAGTATCACCTACGAGCAGTACTTC
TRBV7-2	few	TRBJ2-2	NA	CASSLAGRQNTGELFF	TGTGCCAGCAGCTTAGCGGGGCGACAGAACACCGGGGAGCTGTTTTTT
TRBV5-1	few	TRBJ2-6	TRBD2	CASSPPLLAGVSGANVLTF	TGCGCCAGCAGCCCTCCGCTCCTAGCGGGGGTCTCTGGGGCCAACGTCCTGACTTTC
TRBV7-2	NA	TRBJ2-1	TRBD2	CASSFTSGANEQFF	TGTGCCAGCAGCTTCACTAGCGGGGCAAATGAGCAGTTCTTC
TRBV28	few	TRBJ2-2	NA	CASLGERGTGELFF	TGTGCCAGCCTAGGGGAGAGGGGCACCGGGGAGCTGTTTTTT
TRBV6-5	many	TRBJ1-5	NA	CASSYRGGQPQHF	TGTGCCAGCAGTTACAGGGGAGGTCAGCCCCAGCATTTT
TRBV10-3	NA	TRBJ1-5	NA	CAISESTGLNQPQHF	TGTGCCATCAGTGAGTCGACCGGGCTCAATCAGCCCCAGCATTTT
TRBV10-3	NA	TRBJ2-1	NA	CAIRPTGRNNEQFF	TGTGCCATCAGGCCCACGGGTAGAAACAATGAGCAGTTCTTC
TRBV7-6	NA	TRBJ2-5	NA	CASSLHWEQTQYF	TGTGCTAGCAGCTTACACTGGGAGCAGACCCAGTACTTC
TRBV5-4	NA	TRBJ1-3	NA	CASSPTATNSDTIYF	TGTGCCAGCAGCCCGACCGCAACTAATTCGGACACCATATATTTT
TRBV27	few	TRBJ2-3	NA	CASSLSTSTDTQYF	TGTGCCAGCAGCTTAAGCACCAGCACAGATACGCAGTATTTT
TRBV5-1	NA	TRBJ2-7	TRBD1	CASSARDRGASYEQYF	TGCGCCAGCAGCGCGCGGGACAGGGGGGCCTCCTACGAGCAGTACTTC